The source of this TCR beta chain is a study of CD8 T cells in ankylosing spondylitis. V was cut by 0 bases and J by 7 bases, with 10 bases left in between. CDR3 length: 14 amino acids. Germline V gene data show CDR1 as SGHRS and CDR2 as YFSETQ. Findings of the study overall: Reports say disease-linked clones showed up significantly more in matched ankylosing spondylitis synovial fluid. Blood from ankylosing spondylitis patients appeared to carry a characteristic roughly 8-variant TCR beta motif.

The sample holds many counts of this clonotype. Its antigen is as yet unknown. Quantitative 5'-RACE with molecular barcodes produced the TCR beta libraries. A single record per CDR3 protein comes from TCRdb applying MiXCR to the 5' RACE reads. The data show around 220,000 distinct CDR3 sequences, 10% to 13% seen once. The source is a male donor with ankylosing spondylitis or in good health (not recorded which). The J gene is TRBJ2-2, the V gene TRBV5-1, with D perhaps TRBD2 (5 bases). The specimen was blood, either unsorted or a sorted T cell fraction (not recorded which). CDR3 in amino acids: CASSLDGILGELFF. In DNA form, the CDR3 reads TGCGCCAGCAGCTTGGACGGGATACTCGGGGAGCTGTTTTTT.